The rows below give T cell receptor beta chains drawn from one sample of a study of response to subunit inactivated influenza vaccine. TCRdb reprocessed the RT-PCR reads via MiXCR and lists one record per CDR3 protein. This repertoire shows approximately 500,000 distinct CDR3 sequences, approximately 13% found once; its top ten account for roughly 14%. Sequenced here: PBMCs from blood, sampled roughly 47 days after vaccination. The receptors shown here come from a man in his forties or fifties who received an inactivated influenza vaccine. Both conserved end residues are part of each CDR3. The D gene is left open where the match is weak. Only part of the rows carry a size: once, few, many, or a class if the clone is expanded.

TGCAGTGCTAGAGATTCCCAGCGGGGGGTTCCCGGGGAGCTGTTTTTT	CSARDSQRGVPGELFF	TRBJ2-2	TRBD2	TRBV20-1	-	16
TGTGCCAGCAGCTCACGGGACAGGCCCTACAATGAGCAGTTCTTC	CASSSRDRPYNEQFF	TRBJ2-1	TRBD1	TRBV5-4	many	15
TGTGCCAGCAGTTCCCGGGACAGGGTCACCGGGGAGCTGTTTTTT	CASSSRDRVTGELFF	TRBJ2-2	TRBD1	TRBV27	-	15
TGTGCCAGCAGTTACTCGACGTCTCAGACTGAGCAGTACTTC	CASSYSTSQTEQYF	TRBJ2-7	-	TRBV6-5	few	14
TGTGCCAGCAGTTCCGAGGGGTTTGCGTTCTTC	CASSSEGFAFF	TRBJ2-1	-	TRBV28	-	11
TGTGCCAGCAGTTACTCCGCGGGGGGCGACGAGCAGTACTTC	CASSYSAGGDEQYF	TRBJ2-7	TRBD2	TRBV6-5	-	14
TGTGCCAGCAGCACCCTCCGGGACAGGGGGCCCTACAAAGAGCAGTTCTTC	CASSTLRDRGPYKEQFF	TRBJ2-1	TRBD1	TRBV7-8	-	17
TGTGCCTCCCAACGGGACTCCACCTTAGGCGAGCAGTACTTC	CASQRDSTLGEQYF	TRBJ2-7	-	TRBV10-3	few	14
TGTGCCAGCAGCTTATTTGGCGGGGGGGCTGCAGATACGCAGTATTTT	CASSLFGGGAADTQYF	TRBJ2-3	TRBD2	TRBV11-2	-	16
TGTGCCAGCAGCCCGAACGGGGGACAGGGCAATCAGCCCCAGCATTTT	CASSPNGGQGNQPQHF	TRBJ1-5	TRBD1	TRBV7-2	-	16
TGTGCCAGCAGTCAGCGTGCAGGGAGGGATCAGCCCCAGCATTTT	CASSQRAGRDQPQHF	TRBJ1-5	-	TRBV27	-	15
TGTGCCACCAGCAGAGATCGGGGGGTCCTAGGCTCTGGGGCCAACGTCCTGACTTTC	CATSRDRGVLGSGANVLTF	TRBJ2-6	TRBD2	TRBV15	few	19
TGTGCCAGCAGACCAACTAGCGGGAGCGTTGGCTACGAGCAGTACTTC	CASRPTSGSVGYEQYF	TRBJ2-7	TRBD2	TRBV28	few	16
TGCGCCAGCAGCCAGGATCCCGGTAGGACTAGCGCCGGGGAGCTGTTTTTT	CASSQDPGRTSAGELFF	TRBJ2-2	TRBD2	TRBV4-3	-	17
TGTGCCAGCGCGGTTGGGACAGGGCGAGGAGATACGCAGTATTTT	CASAVGTGRGDTQYF	TRBJ2-3	TRBD1	TRBV7-3	many	15
TGTGCCAGCTCCGGCCGACAGGGTGGGGAGCAGTACTTC	CASSGRQGGEQYF	TRBJ2-7	TRBD1	TRBV12-3/TRBV12-4	many	13
TGTGCCAGCAGCTCGAGGGACACCTCTTACGGGGAGCTGTTTTTT	CASSSRDTSYGELFF	TRBJ2-2	-	TRBV5-6	few	15
TGTGCCAGCAGAGAGTTAGGGACTAGCGGGGACCAAGAGACCCAGTACTTC	CASRELGTSGDQETQYF	TRBJ2-5	TRBD2	TRBV27	-	17
TGCGCCAGCAGACGAAGGACTAGCGGGACCGATGAGCAGTTCTTC	CASRRRTSGTDEQFF	TRBJ2-1	TRBD2	TRBV5-1	many	15
TGCAGTGCTAGAGCGGTGTGGAACACTGAAGCTTTCTTT	CSARAVWNTEAFF	TRBJ1-1	-	TRBV20-1	many	13
TGTGCCAGCTCACAAAGCGGGACTAATGAGCAGTTCTTC	CASSQSGTNEQFF	TRBJ2-1	TRBD2	TRBV18	few	13
TGCGCCAGCAGCCACACAAGACCGGCCATCTCTGGGGCCAACGTCCTGACTTTC	CASSHTRPAISGANVLTF	TRBJ2-6	-	TRBV4-1	many	18
TGTGCCAGCAGCACCGAGGGGCAGGGGACGAGCAATCAGCCCCAGCATTTT	CASSTEGQGTSNQPQHF	TRBJ1-5	-	TRBV21-1	-	17
TGCGCCAGCAGTGAGCTACAGGTTTTCTATAATTCACCCCTCCACTTT	CASSELQVFYNSPLHF	TRBJ1-6	-	TRBV10-2	-	16
TGTGCCAGCAGCCAAGCACGAACAGGGAGCGACGAGCAGTACTTC	CASSQARTGSDEQYF	TRBJ2-7	-	TRBV4-2	many	15
TGCGCCAGCAGCTTGTCCCCGGCCCCACCTAGAGATACGCAGTATTTT	CASSLSPAPPRDTQYF	TRBJ2-3	-	TRBV5-1	few	16
TGTGCCACCAGCCAAGGGAGGAAAGATACGCAGTATTTT	CATSQGRKDTQYF	TRBJ2-3	-	TRBV15	-	13
TGTGCCAGCAGCCCGGGACGAGGGACCCAGTACTTC	CASSPGRGTQYF	TRBJ2-5	-	TRBV12-3/TRBV12-4	few	12
TGCAGCGTGGGACAGGGGACTCTGAACACTGAAGCTTTCTTT	CSVGQGTLNTEAFF	TRBJ1-1	TRBD1	TRBV29-1	-	14
TGTGCCAGCAGTAATAACGAGCAGTACTTC	CASSNNEQYF	TRBJ2-7	-	TRBV28	few	10
TGTGCCAGCAGCTTGCAACCGGGCACTAGCACAGATACGCAGTATTTT	CASSLQPGTSTDTQYF	TRBJ2-3	-	TRBV7-9	-	16
TGTGCCAGCAGCTTAGGACTCTCGAACACCGGGGAGCTGTTTTTT	CASSLGLSNTGELFF	TRBJ2-2	-	TRBV7-2	many	15
TGTGCCAGCAGCTTGATGTCACCAACCACAGATACGCAGTATTTT	CASSLMSPTTDTQYF	TRBJ2-3	-	TRBV11-2	-	15
TGTGCCACCAGTGACCCAAAGGGGACAGCCGAGCAGTTCTTC	CATSDPKGTAEQFF	TRBJ2-1	TRBD1	TRBV24-1	-	14
TGTGCCAACACGGGATTCTACAATGAGCAGTTCTTC	CANTGFYNEQFF	TRBJ2-1	-	TRBV2	-	12
TGTGCCAGCAGTTCTCCGGGACTAGTCCTCCATGAGCAGTTCTTC	CASSSPGLVLHEQFF	TRBJ2-1	TRBD2	TRBV28	few	15
TGTGCCAGCAGTCCCCGGGAGTCCTCCTACAATGAGCAGTTCTTC	CASSPRESSYNEQFF	TRBJ2-1	-	TRBV12-3/TRBV12-4	-	15
TGCGCCAGCAGCTTCGGTGTTTCCTACGAGCAGTACTTC	CASSFGVSYEQYF	TRBJ2-7	-	TRBV5-1	many	13
TGCAGTGCTGCCCGGGAAGTCCGGTACGAGCAGTACTTC	CSAAREVRYEQYF	TRBJ2-7	-	TRBV20-1	-	13
TGTGCCAGCAGCTTAGAACAGGGCTACGAGCAGTACTTC	CASSLEQGYEQYF	TRBJ2-7	-	TRBV7-6	many	13
TGCAGTGCTAGGGCGGACAGGGACGTCTCCTACGAGCAGTACTTC	CSARADRDVSYEQYF	TRBJ2-7	TRBD1	TRBV20-1	few	15
TGTGCCAGCAGCGCTCCAGGGCGGCAGAACTATGGCTACACCTTC	CASSAPGRQNYGYTF	TRBJ1-2	-	TRBV7-2	few	15
TGTGCCAGCAGTTACCCGCAGCCCCATAGCAATCAGCCCCAGCATTTT	CASSYPQPHSNQPQHF	TRBJ1-5	-	TRBV6-5	many	16
TGTGCCAGCACCCTAGCCACCGGGGAGCTGTTTTTT	CASTLATGELFF	TRBJ2-2	-	TRBV12-3/TRBV12-4	few	12
TGTGCCAGCAGTTACGGGGGGGGGAATTCACCCCTCCACTTT	CASSYGGGNSPLHF	TRBJ1-6	-	TRBV6-5	-	14
TGCAGCGTTGGAGGAGCGGGAGGGCCATTAGAGACCCAGTACTTC	CSVGGAGGPLETQYF	TRBJ2-5	TRBD2	TRBV29-1	many	15
TGCAGCTTCCGACAGGGTGGGAGTGAAAAACTGTTTTTT	CSFRQGGSEKLFF	TRBJ1-4	TRBD1	TRBV29-1	-	13
TGTGCCAGCAGGTCTCTACTAGATACGCAGTATTTT	CASRSLLDTQYF	TRBJ2-3	-	TRBV12-3/TRBV12-4	-	12
TGTGCCAGCACCCAATTGCCGGCGGGAGGAGGCACAGATACGCAGTATTTT	CASTQLPAGGGTDTQYF	TRBJ2-3	TRBD2	TRBV3-1	few	17